This T cell receptor (beta chain) was recovered during a study of cytomegalovirus exposure and HLA in healthy donors. This CDR3 has 14 amino acids. The germline V gene has CDR1 MGHDK and CDR2 SYGVNS. V lost 3 bases and J 6 bases, leaving 14 bases between the germline ends. The PCR was carried out with 60 Vbeta primers and 13 Jbeta primers. The protocol was immunoSEQ multiplex PCR, while the TCRdb copy is restricted to in-frame clones and leaves out a portion. The data hold approximately 200,000 clones, with around 74% observed a single time. This chain joins TRBV25-1 and TRBJ1-2; TRBD1 might be the D (5 bases). This clonotype was obtained from a girl between 10 and 17 years old in good health and CMV-seropositive. Source material: PBMCs. The CDR3 sequence is CASSDWGGINGYTF. The CDR3 nucleotides read TGTGCCAGCAGTGACTGGGGGGGAATCAATGGCTACACCTTC.